Listed below are T cell receptor beta chains from one sample, sequenced in a study of synovial regulatory T cells in juvenile arthritis. Here immunoSEQ multiplex PCR was the method, and the copy in TCRdb shows in-frame clones only, minus some. This table lists 9,000 to 10,000 clones. Sequences were obtained from Treg cells from blood. These receptors all stem from a donor younger than 35 with juvenile idiopathic arthritis. Both conserved end residues are part of each CDR3. Size values are once, few and many counts, or a class for expanded clones, and some rows have none.

.	TRBJ2-6	TRBV30	CASTPGANVLTF
.	TRBJ2-1	TRBV10-3	CAISLGLNEQFF
.	TRBJ1-2	TRBV2	CASSEALPGAGGYTF
.	TRBJ1-2	TRBV6-5	CASSRRTGSNYGYTF
.	TRBJ2-7	TRBV10-3	CAILRGTSGGYEQYF
.	TRBJ1-1	TRBV5-1	CASREFFGTEAFF
.	TRBJ2-7	TRBV15	CATSREAGYEQYF
.	TRBJ2-4	TRBV6-1	CASGRVGQYF
.	TRBJ1-3	TRBV9	CASSETVNSGNTIYF
.	TRBJ2-1	TRBV27	CASSYGLDEQFF
.	TRBJ2-3	TRBV5-6	CASSLIQGQDTQYF
.	TRBJ1-5	TRBV19	CASSVTGIYSNQPQHF
.	TRBJ2-7	TRBV5-6	CASSLVVAGDYEQYF
medium-sized	TRBJ1-4	TRBV9	CASSVGTVNEKLFF
.	TRBJ2-1	TRBV28	CASSLGGRSYNEQFF
.	TRBJ2-7	TRBV27	CASSPFLTSGTSYEQYF
.	TRBJ1-1	TRBV27	CASSLARSGTEAFF
.	TRBJ1-4	TRBV7-2	CASTLGGSPNEKLFF
.	TRBJ2-6	TRBV27	CASRGMGANVLTF
.	TRBJ2-3	TRBV6-1	CASGDYTDTQYF
.	TRBJ1-5	TRBV19	CASQYRGPGSPLNSNQPQHF
.	TRBJ1-1	TRBV4-3	CASSQSASEAFF
.	TRBJ1-5	TRBV28	CASSRDRDNQPQHF
.	TRBJ2-7	TRBV10-3	CAIRAGGPGEQYF
.	TRBJ2-7	TRBV7-2	CASSLMGRGVDEQYF
.	TRBJ2-7	TRBV7-2	CASSFGSGPFEQYF
.	TRBJ2-4	TRBV21-1	CASSKALLAGNIQYF
.	TRBJ1-2	TRBV5-1	CASSPGTSGYTF
.	TRBJ1-1	TRBV5-1	CASSWSGRGAEAFF
.	TRBJ2-7	TRBV19	CASSIDHQRGIGEQYF
.	TRBJ2-2	TRBV10-3	CAISERAANTGELFF
.	TRBJ2-7	TRBV28	CASSSNQGFHEQYF
.	TRBJ1-1	TRBV6-1	CASSGQSTEAFF
.	TRBJ2-5	TRBV5-4	CASRADPYQETQYF
.	TRBJ1-1	TRBV5-6	CASSPFSSWATEAFF
.	TRBJ2-5	TRBV5-1	CASSFGGETQYF
.	TRBJ1-1	TRBV6-6	CASRNRDKGTEAFF
medium-sized	TRBJ2-7	TRBV4-1	CASSQVAGETYEQYF
.	TRBJ2-2	TRBV5-4	CASSLRGGTGTGELFF
.	TRBJ1-4	TRBV15	CATSRDLQLNEKLFF
medium-sized	TRBJ1-4	TRBV4-3	CASSQQVEFGEKLFF
.	TRBJ1-2	TRBV6-1	CASSDTVYYGYTF
.	TRBJ2-6	TRBV28	CASSLAGAGANVLTF
.	TRBJ1-5	TRBV6-1	CASSDSSPLEPQHF
.	TRBJ2-7	TRBV5-1	CASSLLGSYEQYF
.	TRBJ2-2	TRBV5-6	CASSFRVPGAGELFF
.	TRBJ1-1	TRBV6-6	CASGRGGTEAFF
.	TRBJ1-3	TRBV2	CASSKDRVGNTIYF
.	TRBJ2-7	TRBV2	CASSELAGNEQYF